One sample yielded the 22 T cell receptor beta chains listed below, sequenced in a study of cytomegalovirus exposure and HLA in healthy donors. Libraries were prepared by immunoSEQ multiplex PCR; TCRdb keeps only in-frame clonotypes and omits some of them. The repertoire holds 150,000 to 200,000 clones, with 89% as singletons. Sequencing input: PBMCs. The origin of the receptors is a woman younger than 35 in good health and CMV-seropositive.

This clone was counted once. In nucleotides, the CDR3 is TGCGCCAGCAGCCAATCGTACAGGGGTCCGGGGGGAAACACCATATATTTT. Residues: CASSQSYRGPGGNTIYF. The chain recombines TRBV4-1 with TRBJ1-3; 7 bases map to TRBD1. Per germline, CDR1 MGHRA and CDR2 YSYEKL. The trim removed 2 bases at V and 4 bases at J, leaving 11 bases unmatched. The CDR3 consists of 17 residues.

V usage is TRBV7-3 and J usage is TRBJ1-2; TRBD1 might be the D (5 bases). The CDR3 totals 14 residues. Looked up from germline, CDR1 is SGHTA and CDR2 is FQGTGA. V lost 5 bases and J lost 8, with 18 bases in between. CDR3 region: CASSAGSWRGGYTF. As DNA, the CDR3 is TGTGCCAGCAGCGCCGGGTCTTGGCGGGGCGGCTACACCTTC.

The chain combines TRBV5-4 with TRBJ1-1, with unresolved D. Trimming took off 9 bases at V and 2 bases at J, with 11 bases between the two ends. The germline gives CDR1 SGHNT, CDR2 YYREEE (reference sequence). The length of the CDR3 is 12 residues. CDR3: CAIQDFNTEAFF. The CDR3 coding sequence is TGTGCCATCCAGGATTTTAACACTGAAGCTTTCTTT.

The chain employs TRBV7-9 and TRBJ2-1, with D perhaps TRBD2 (6 bases). The CDR3 covers 15 residues. Germline-derived CDR1 and CDR2 are SEHNR and FQNEAQ (reference sequence). V lost 1 base and J 3 bases, leaving 10 bases between the germline ends. The CDR3 is CASSLEAGLYNEQFF. CDR3 nucleotide sequence: TGTGCCAGCAGCTTAGAAGCGGGTCTCTACAATGAGCAGTTCTTC.

V and J are TRBV2 and TRBJ1-2, with D hard to call. Germline loops: CDR1 SNHLY, CDR2 FYNNEI. The length of the CDR3 is 14 residues. V was trimmed by 3 bases and J by 10 bases, leaving 18 bases between them. The CDR3 DNA follows: TGTGCCAGCAGTGATAGGTCGGGGTCGGTCAACTACACCTTC. It specifies CASSDRSGSVNYTF.

The chain has TRBV7-8 and TRBJ2-7, with TRBD1 identical over 9 bases. Unmatched junction bases numbered 4, after V lost 3 bases and J lost 4 bases. This CDR3 is 14 amino acids long. CDR1 is SGHVS and CDR2 is FQNEAQ in the germline V gene. The CDR3 DNA follows: TGTGCCAGCAGCTTTTCCGGGACAGGGTACGAGCAGTACTTC. Amino acids: CASSFSGTGYEQYF.

J is TRBJ2-1 and V is TRBV14, with 8 bases matching TRBD2. The CDR3 is 15 residues long. With V trimmed by 2 bases and J by 7 bases, 7 bases remained unmatched. CDR1 and CDR2 from the germline V gene are SGHDN and FVKESK. CDR3 amino acids: CASSQFLTSGNEQFF. The DNA of the CDR3 is TGTGCCAGCAGCCAATTCCTAACTAGCGGTAATGAGCAGTTCTTC.

The J gene is TRBJ2-5, the V gene TRBV5-1, with TRBD1 as a possible D gene (5 bases). The CDR3 has 16 amino acids. Germline-derived CDR1 and CDR2 are SGHRS and YFSETQ. V dropped 0 bases and J dropped 1 base, with 13 bases sitting between them. DNA for the CDR3: TGCGCCAGCAGCTTGGAGGTGCGAAGGGGCCAAGAGACCCAGTACTTC. Amino acid sequence: CASSLEVRRGQETQYF.

The chain uses TRBV6-4 and TRBJ2-3; a weak D match, TRBD1 (7 bases). The ends were cut back, 5 bases at V and 6 bases at J, with 18 bases in the middle. The CDR3 loop spans 15 amino acids. From germline, CDR1 is MRHNA and CDR2 SNTAGT. The CDR3 DNA follows: TGTGCCAGCAGTTCAGGGGGGACTCCAGGGGATACGCAGTATTTT. Protein: CASSSGGTPGDTQYF.

J is TRBJ2-1 and V is TRBV18, with TRBD1 matching 8 bases. Germline CDR1 reads KGHSH; CDR2 reads LQKENI. The CDR3 runs 16 residues. V trimming: 3 bases; J trimming: 7 bases; junction bases outside the gene matches: 11. The CDR3 coding sequence is TGTGCCAGCTCACCTGGGACAGGACGAGCGCTGAATGAGCAGTTCTTC. Residues: CASSPGTGRALNEQFF.

The table lists this clone with a count of one. V and J are TRBV19 and TRBJ1-3; D perhaps matches TRBD1 (5 bases). V was shortened by 6 bases and J by 4 bases, with 7 bases between the two germline ends. The CDR3 sequence is 12 residues long. Germline-derived CDR1 and CDR2 are LNHDA and SQIVND (reference sequence). As DNA, the CDR3 is TGTGCCAGTAGCGACAGAGGAAACACCATATATTTT. Encoded protein: CASSDRGNTIYF.

This chain joins TRBV27 and TRBJ1-2; 8 bases fit TRBD1. V lost 5 bases and J lost 5; bases outside the gene matches: 4. Germline CDR1 MNHEY, CDR2 SMNVEV (reference sequence). CDR3 size: 13 residues. The CDR3 nucleotides are TGTGCCAGCAGTCCCACAGGGGGATATGGCTACACCTTC. It translates to CASSPTGGYGYTF.

This chain joins TRBV7-9 and TRBJ2-1, with TRBD2 identical over 12 bases. CDR1 is SEHNR, CDR2 FQNEAQ, per germline (reference sequence). This CDR3 has 15 amino acids. The junction had 12 bases not matched to a gene; V was cut back by 8 bases and J by 10 bases. The DNA of the CDR3 is TGTGCCAGCTGCCTCGGACTAGCGGGAACCGAAGAGCAGTTCTTC. Translated, it gives CASCLGLAGTEEQFF.

The rearrangement uses TRBV6-5 and TRBJ2-7; possibly TRBD1 for D (5 bases). This CDR3 contains 14 residues. Trimming left V 6 bases short and J 3 bases short, with 15 bases between. Germline CDR1 is MNHEY and CDR2 is SVGAGI. In DNA form, the CDR3 reads TGTGCCAGCAGGAAACAGGCCACTGGCTACGAGCAGTACTTC. Amino acid sequence: CASRKQATGYEQYF.

This chain uses TRBV7-6 with TRBJ1-1; 7 positions agree with TRBD1. Trimming took 5 bases from V and 4 from J; bases not matched to a gene: 1. Germline lookup yields CDR1 SGHVS and CDR2 FNYEAQ. The length of the CDR3 is 12 residues. The CDR3 region has the DNA TGTGCCAGCAGCACAGGGGCCACTGAAGCTTTCTTT. Its translation is CASSTGATEAFF.

This chain uses TRBV28 with TRBJ2-7; D gene uncertain. The V gene's germline CDR1 is MDHEN and CDR2 SYDVKM. The CDR3 totals 11 residues. Trimming left V 6 bases short and J 8 bases short, with 11 bases between. Written as DNA, the CDR3 is TGTGCCAGCAGGGATCCTAGAAAGCAGTACTTC. This encodes CASRDPRKQYF.

This chain joins TRBV28 and TRBJ2-1; 12 positions match TRBD2. CDR1 and CDR2 from the germline V gene are MDHEN and SYDVKM. Trimming cost V 11 bases and J 6 bases; bases outside gene matches: 5. This CDR3 comprises 13 residues. CDR3 sequence: CARLAGVGNEQFF. The CDR3 nucleotides are TGTGCCCGACTAGCGGGAGTTGGCAATGAGCAGTTCTTC.

V is TRBV19 and J is TRBJ1-1, with TRBD1 identical over 9 bases. Trimming at V came to 5 bases and at J to 10 bases, leaving 8 bases not matched to a gene. Germline V lookup: CDR1 LNHDA, CDR2 SQIVND (reference sequence). The CDR3 is 13 amino acids. In DNA form, the CDR3 reads TGTGCCAGTAGTCAAACCGGGACAGGGCCAGCTTTCTTT. As protein: CASSQTGTGPAFF.

The rearrangement links TRBV11-3 to TRBJ1-2; 7 nucleotides match TRBD1. After removal of 0 bases from V and 9 bases from J, the junction contained 10 bases not matched to a gene. From germline, CDR1 is SGHNT and CDR2 YENEEA. The CDR3 sequence is 15 residues long. The CDR3 nucleotides read TGTGCCAGCAGCTTAGAACCCCTCAGGGGGTTGTGCTACACCTTC. Translated, it gives CASSLEPLRGLCYTF.

CDR3 DNA sequence: TGTGCCAGCTCACCCTCCCGGGAAGAAAAACTGTTTTTT. Translation: CASSPSREEKLFF. The J gene is TRBJ1-4, the V gene TRBV18; D not resolved. Germline assignment: CDR1 KGHSH and CDR2 LQKENI. Between the trimmed V and J ends, which lost 3 bases and 8 bases, there was a span of 10 bases. This CDR3 has 13 residues.

The count of this clone is one. The CDR3 protein is CASSLVVAVAGELFF. Written as DNA, the CDR3 is TGCGCCAGCAGCTTGGTGGTGGCAGTCGCCGGGGAGCTGTTTTTT. V usage is TRBV5-1 and J usage is TRBJ2-2, with D unclear. Trimming took off 0 bases at V and 6 bases at J, with 12 bases between the two ends. Germline lookup yields CDR1 SGHRS and CDR2 YFSETQ. CDR3 size: 15 residues. Full variable domain (rest looked up from reference TRBV5-1 and TRBJ2-2): KAGVTQTPRYLIKTRGQQVTLSCSPISGHRSVSWYQQTPGQGLQFLFEYFSETQRNKGNFPGRFSGRQFSNSRSEMNVSTLELGDSALYLCASSLVVAVAGELFFGEGSRLTVL.

This chain joins TRBV5-5 and TRBJ1-5, with no clear D. V was pared by 3 bases and J by 0 bases, with 10 bases between. Germline-derived CDR1 and CDR2 are SGHKS and YYEKEE (reference sequence). The CDR3 is 15 amino acids. The CDR3 reads CASSWEGYSNQPQHF. Written as DNA, the CDR3 is TGTGCCAGCAGCTGGGAGGGTTATAGCAATCAGCCCCAGCATTTT.